These 17 T cell receptor beta chains were all obtained from the same sample, sequenced in a study of blood T cell repertoires in COVID-19 (dated by TCRdb to between 2020 and 2021). Libraries came from the immunoSEQ multiplex PCR assay. Sourced from immuneACCESS, this table was stored by TCRdb with only in-frame sequences that have V and J called. A share of the clones is absent; for the studies checked, an unresolved V gene accounts for under half, and the remainder has no known explanation. This sample lists roughly 140,000 clones; 80% to 85% were detected once. The top ten constitute less than 6% of the sample. The sample taken for sequencing was PBMCs or T cells enriched from blood (not recorded which). The origin of the receptors is a woman aged 50 to 65 who had been exposed to COVID-19.

This clone was seen a few times. CDR3 coding DNA: TGTGCCAGCAGTTTAGGGATCAGGGGACCGTACTTC. The encoded protein is CASSLGIRGPYF. The chain combines TRBV12-3 or TRBV12-4 with TRBJ2-7; D perhaps matches TRBD1 (6 bases). This CDR3 comprises 12 residues. V lost 1 base, J lost 12 bases, and 13 bases lay in between.

This clone has just one count. The CDR3: CATLFNTEAFF. The CDR3 coding sequence is TGTGCCACCCTGTTTAACACTGAAGCTTTCTTT. The chain combines TRBV19 with TRBJ1-1; no clear D gene. The CDR3 spans 11 residues. V lost 10 bases and J lost 2, with 8 bases in between. The germline CDR1 and CDR2 sequences are LNHDA and SQIVND (reference sequence).

This rearrangement joins TRBV6-5 to TRBJ2-7; D perhaps matches TRBD2 (6 bases). Germline V gene lookup returns CDR1 MNHEY and CDR2 SVGAGI. V lost 5 bases, J lost 3 bases, and 14 bases lay in between. The CDR3 is 14 residues long. The CDR3 DNA reads as TGTGCCAGCAGTACGACGGGGGTCCACTACGAGCAGTACTTC. Protein: CASSTTGVHYEQYF.

This sequence joins TRBV5-1 and TRBJ2-7; D is ambiguous. Germline V gene data show CDR1 as SGHRS and CDR2 as YFSETQ. The CDR3 totals 14 residues. V was cut by 0 bases and J by 2 bases, with 9 bases left in between. The CDR3 here is CASSLGQFAYEQYF. In DNA form, the CDR3 reads TGCGCCAGCAGCTTGGGACAATTTGCCTACGAGCAGTACTTC.

This rearrangement joins TRBV6-2 or TRBV6-3 to TRBJ2-7, with TRBD1 as a possible D gene (5 bases). Trimming cost V 4 bases and J 2 bases, with 12 bases left between them. Per germline, CDR1 MNHEY and CDR2 SVGEGT. The CDR3 totals 14 residues. The CDR3 DNA sequence: TGTGCCAGCAGTTCCCGACAGCCTCCCTACGAGCAGTACTTC. This encodes CASSSRQPPYEQYF.

The rearrangement links TRBV7-9 to TRBJ1-4; 9 bases agree with TRBD1. The CDR3 sequence is 17 residues long. V was pared by 3 bases and J by 6 bases, with 11 bases of the junction left unmatched. The germline gives CDR1 SEHNR, CDR2 FQNEAQ (reference sequence). The CDR3 sequence: CASSFKPRDRAYEKLFF. For the CDR3, the DNA is TGTGCCAGCAGCTTTAAGCCCCGGGACAGGGCATATGAAAAACTGTTTTTT.

The V call is TRBV11-2, the J call TRBJ2-7; no clear D. This CDR3 has 14 residues. Trimming removed 1 base from V and 6 bases from J, with 13 bases in between. Germline lookup yields CDR1 SGHAT and CDR2 FQNNGV. The CDR3 loop reads CASSLVRSPGEQYF. In DNA, the CDR3 is TGTGCCAGCAGCTTAGTTCGATCTCCGGGCGAGCAGTACTTC.

The sample holds a few counts of this clone. The genes are TRBV6-2 or TRBV6-3 and TRBJ1-1, with D possibly TRBD1 on 5 matching bases. Trimming took off 2 bases at V and 3 bases at J, with 16 bases between the two ends. Germline V gene sequence: CDR1 MNHEY, CDR2 SVGEGT. This CDR3 spans 16 amino acids. The CDR3 bases are TGTGCCAGCAGTTACCCCACGGGGGGTTCGGACACTGAAGCTTTCTTT. Its translation: CASSYPTGGSDTEAFF.

The chain combines TRBV7-8 with TRBJ2-5; 8 bases agree with TRBD2. Germline V gives CDR1 SGHVS, CDR2 FQNEAQ. The CDR3 runs to 15 residues. The ends lost 2 bases at V and 5 bases at J; junction bases unmatched: 7. The chain's CDR3 is CASSLSPGLGETQYF. DNA for the CDR3: TGTGCCAGCAGCTTATCCCCGGGACTAGGGGAGACCCAGTACTTC.

The V gene is TRBV30, the J gene TRBJ2-5; weak D call: TRBD1 (5 bases). CDR1 and CDR2 (germline): GTSNPN, SVGIG (reference sequence). This CDR3 region has 14 residues. With 2 bases removed from V and 2 bases from J, the gap between germline ends came to 12 bases. Here the CDR3 DNA reads TGTGCCTGGAGTAGGGGTACTCAGCAAGAGACCCAGTACTTC. Protein product: CAWSRGTQQETQYF.

The chain employs TRBV7-9 and TRBJ1-5, with a possible D match to TRBD1 (5 bases). V was shortened by 4 bases and J by 7 bases, with 17 bases between the two germline ends. The length of the CDR3 is 15 residues. Germline assignment: CDR1 SEHNR and CDR2 FQNEAQ (reference sequence). The CDR3 sequence: CASSSGGGTGQPQHF. CDR3 DNA sequence: TGTGCCAGCAGCTCCGGCGGAGGGACGGGGCAGCCCCAGCATTTT.

The J gene is TRBJ2-7, the V gene TRBV24-1; tentatively, D is TRBD2 (6 bases). CDR3 size: 13 residues. The V end was cut by 3 bases, the J end by 6 bases, with 11 bases between. Germline V CDR1 and CDR2: KGHDR, SFDVKD. CDR3 sequence reads: CATSDRGGTEQYF. CDR3 DNA sequence: TGTGCCACCAGTGATAGGGGAGGCACCGAGCAGTACTTC.

This sequence joins TRBV3-1 (or the pseudogene TRBV3-2) and TRBJ1-2, with no clear D. There are 14 residues in the CDR3. Deletions cut 4 bases from V and 1 base from J, with 10 bases between. The germline V gene has CDR1 LGHDT and CDR2 YNNKEL (reference sequence). The CDR3 DNA is TGTGCCAGCAGCCCCGGGGAAAATAACTATGGCTACACCTTC. Translated: CASSPGENNYGYTF.

The chain joins TRBV5-1 to TRBJ1-4; 7 nucleotides agree with TRBD1. This CDR3 comprises 17 residues. Germline CDR1 SGHRS, CDR2 YFSETQ. V gave up 0 bases and J gave up 4 bases; unmatched junction bases: 9. Here the CDR3 DNA reads TGCGCCAGCAGCTTGGGCCGAGGGGGCGCGGGTAATGAAAAACTGTTTTTT. Its protein product is CASSLGRGGAGNEKLFF.

J is TRBJ2-5 and V is TRBV2, with 12 bases aligning to TRBD2. Germline V gene sequence: CDR1 SNHLY, CDR2 FYNNEI. The CDR3 length is 17 residues. V dropped 5 bases and J dropped 7; count of bases not matched to a gene: 14. This CDR3 is CASSQAGPSGGAATQYF. CDR3 in DNA: TGTGCCAGCAGTCAGGCCGGGCCTAGCGGGGGGGCCGCGACCCAGTACTTC.

The chain links TRBV25-1 to TRBJ2-7; TRBD1 aligns across 7 bases. Unmatched junction bases numbered 3, after V lost 4 bases and J lost 0 bases. Germline-derived CDR1 and CDR2 are MGHDK and SYGVNS. CDR3 length: 14 amino acids. CDR3 nucleotide sequence: TGTGCCAGCAGTGGGACAGGTAACTCCTACGAGCAGTACTTC. As protein: CASSGTGNSYEQYF.

The chain recombines TRBV2 with TRBJ1-6; a possible D gene is TRBD1 (6 bases). There are 13 residues in the CDR3. Deletions cut 6 bases from V and 7 bases from J, with 10 bases between. Germline CDR1 is SNHLY and CDR2 is FYNNEI. The chain's CDR3 is CASRTTGNSPLHF. CDR3 DNA: TGTGCCAGCAGAACCACAGGGAATTCACCCCTCCACTTT.